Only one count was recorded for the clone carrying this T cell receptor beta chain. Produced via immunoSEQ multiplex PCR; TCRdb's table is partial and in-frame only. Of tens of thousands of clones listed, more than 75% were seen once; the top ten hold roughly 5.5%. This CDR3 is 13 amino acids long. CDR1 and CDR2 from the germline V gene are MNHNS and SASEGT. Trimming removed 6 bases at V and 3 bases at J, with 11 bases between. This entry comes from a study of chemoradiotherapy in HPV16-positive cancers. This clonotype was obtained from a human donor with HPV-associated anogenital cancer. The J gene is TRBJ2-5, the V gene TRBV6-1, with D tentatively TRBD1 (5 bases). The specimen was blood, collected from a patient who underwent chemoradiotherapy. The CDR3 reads CASRLGREETQYF. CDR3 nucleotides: TGTGCCAGCAGGCTGGGCAGGGAAGAGACCCAGTACTTC.